The 5 T cell receptor beta chains in this list originate from one sample, sequenced in a study of blood T cell repertoires in COVID-19. Profiled with immunoSEQ multiplex PCR; TCRdb holds only in-frame clones, not every one. The top ten hold 8.5% to 10% of the sample, which has about 200,000 clones, 80% to 85% seen once. Sequenced sample: PBMCs or T cells enriched from blood (not recorded which). The receptors were gathered from a woman aged 45-65 years with acute COVID-19.

CDR3 DNA: TGTGCCAGCAGCCAAGGTGGACAGGGGGCCTCTGGAAACACCATATATTTT. Its protein product is CASSQGGQGASGNTIYF. The chain uses TRBV3-1 (or the pseudogene TRBV3-2) and TRBJ1-3, with TRBD1 matching over 11 bases. V gave up 1 base and J gave up 0 bases; unmatched junction bases: 2. Germline V gene lookup returns CDR1 LGHDT and CDR2 YNNKEL (reference sequence). There are 17 residues in the CDR3.

This clone was picked up a small number of times. This chain connects TRBV11-2 to TRBJ1-2, with D perhaps TRBD1 (5 bases). V was shortened by 4 bases and J by 8 bases, with 14 bases between the two germline ends. Germline V CDR1 and CDR2: SGHAT, FQNNGV. CDR3 length: 13 amino acids. The CDR3 spells CASSYAQGNGYTF. Written as DNA, the CDR3 is TGTGCCAGCAGCTACGCCCAGGGCAACGGCTACACCTTC.

The CDR3 nucleotides are TGCGCCAGCAGCCAAGGTGGGCTTGGGGCCAACGTCCTGACTTTC. This sequence encodes CASSQGGLGANVLTF. This rearrangement joins TRBV4-3 to TRBJ2-6; no firm D call. Germline V lookup: CDR1 LGHNA, CDR2 YSLEER. The CDR3 is 15 amino acids. The germline V and J ends were trimmed by 1 base and 3 bases, with 7 bases remaining between them.

This clone was recorded a few times. The chain joins TRBV19 to TRBJ2-1; no definite D call. V lost 0 bases to trimming and J lost 9 bases, with 12 bases between them. Per germline, CDR1 LNHDA and CDR2 SQIVND (reference sequence). The CDR3 totals 14 residues. This CDR3 reads CASSIDLITSEQFF. The CDR3 region has the DNA TGTGCCAGTAGTATAGATCTAATCACTTCTGAGCAGTTCTTC. The variable domain in full, with the rest retrieved from reference TRBV19 and TRBJ2-1, is DGGITQSPKYLFRKEGQNVTLSCEQNLNHDAMYWYRQDPGQGLRLIYYSQIVNDFQKGDIAEGYSVSREKKESFPLTVTSAQKNPTAFYLCASSIDLITSEQFFGPGTRLTVL.

The V gene is TRBV29-1, the J gene TRBJ1-2, with 7 bases identical to TRBD1. Trimming removed 6 bases from V and 4 bases from J; junction bases left unmatched: 5. Germline CDR1 reads SQVTM; CDR2 reads ANQGSEA. The length of the CDR3 is 12 residues. This CDR3 reads CSVTGAIYGYTF. In DNA form, the CDR3 reads TGCAGCGTAACAGGGGCGATCTATGGCTACACCTTC.